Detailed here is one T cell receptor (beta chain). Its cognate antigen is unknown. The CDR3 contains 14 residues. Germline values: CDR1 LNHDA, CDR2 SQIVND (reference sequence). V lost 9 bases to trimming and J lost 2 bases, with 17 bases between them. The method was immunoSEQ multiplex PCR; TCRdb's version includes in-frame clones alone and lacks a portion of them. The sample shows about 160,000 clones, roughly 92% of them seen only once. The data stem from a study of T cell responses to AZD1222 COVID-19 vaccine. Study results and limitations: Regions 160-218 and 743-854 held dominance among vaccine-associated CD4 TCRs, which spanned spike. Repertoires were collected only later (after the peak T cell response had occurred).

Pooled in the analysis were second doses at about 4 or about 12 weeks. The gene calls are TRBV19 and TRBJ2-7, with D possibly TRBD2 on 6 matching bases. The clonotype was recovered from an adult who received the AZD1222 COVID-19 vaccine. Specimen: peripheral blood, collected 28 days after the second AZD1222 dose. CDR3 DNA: TGTGCCAGCTCAGCGGGCAGTCTTACCTACGAGCAGTACTTC. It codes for CASSAGSLTYEQYF.